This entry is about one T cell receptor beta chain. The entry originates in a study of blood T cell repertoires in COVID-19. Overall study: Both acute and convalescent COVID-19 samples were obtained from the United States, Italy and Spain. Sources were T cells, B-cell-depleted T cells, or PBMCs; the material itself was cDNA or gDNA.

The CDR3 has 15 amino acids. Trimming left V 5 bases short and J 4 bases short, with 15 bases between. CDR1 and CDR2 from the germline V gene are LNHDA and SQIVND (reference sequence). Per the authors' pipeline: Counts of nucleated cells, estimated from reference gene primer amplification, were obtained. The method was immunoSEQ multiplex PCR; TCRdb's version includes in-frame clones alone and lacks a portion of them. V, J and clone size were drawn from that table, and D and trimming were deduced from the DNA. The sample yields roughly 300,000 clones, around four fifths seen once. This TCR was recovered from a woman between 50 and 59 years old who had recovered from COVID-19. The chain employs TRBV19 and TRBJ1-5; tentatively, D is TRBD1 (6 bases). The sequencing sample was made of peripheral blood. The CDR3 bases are TGTGCCAGTAGTGTTCGCCGGGACACAAATCAGCCCCAGCATTTT. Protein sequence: CASSVRRDTNQPQHF.